This TCR beta chain was identified in a study of cytomegalovirus exposure and HLA in healthy donors. Researchers ran the PCR with 60 Vbeta and 13 Jbeta primers. Assay used: immunoSEQ multiplex PCR; TCRdb lists only in-frame clones, some missing. The table lists about 180,000 clones, roughly 79% of them singletons. The CDR3 sequence is 14 residues long. Germline CDR1 is SGDLS and CDR2 is YYNGEE. V was shortened by 2 bases and J by 6 bases, with 15 bases between the two germline ends. As regards this clone: The antigen is unknown.

General observations from the study: Only CMV serostatus was available as immune exposure information. A later analysis linked a missense variant in DCLRE1C to the trimming of TCR beta V and J genes. Using a false discovery rate of 0.05, a later analysis showed that 15,000 to 20,000 TCR beta sequences were associated with HLA alleles. In most subjects, TCR beta sequences reportedly gave accurate predictions of HLA-A and HLA-B alleles.

Source material: PBMCs. The V gene is TRBV9, the J gene TRBJ2-7; D is perhaps TRBD1 (6 bases). This clonotype was sampled from a woman aged 18 to 35 in good health and CMV-seropositive. The CDR3 sequence: CASSVDRHSGEQYF. The CDR3 DNA reads TGTGCCAGCAGCGTCGACAGGCACTCGGGCGAGCAGTACTTC.